One and the same sample provided the 8 T cell receptor beta chains below, sequenced in a study of Japanese encephalitis immunity and Zika vaccine responses. CFSE-labeled PBMCs were cultured 5 to 6 days with peptide pools, each at about 1 ug/mL. Proliferating CD4 T cells were sorted unfixed as live CD56-CD19-CD16-CD3+CD4+ CFSE-low cells. TCRdb re-called the 5' RACE reads with MiXCR, one entry per CDR3 protein. Here the sample spans some 130 distinct CDR3 sequences, around 1.5% being singletons. The sequenced sample was antigen-activated CD4+ T cells from blood, cultured, obtained during a Zika inactivated vaccine study. The receptors were gathered from an adult man who received an inactivated Zika virus vaccine.

In its sample, this clonotype ranks as large. The chain employs TRBV28 and TRBJ2-7, with D possibly being TRBD1 (6 bases). This CDR3 is built from 15 residues. The germline V gene encodes CDR1 MDHEN and CDR2 SYDVKM. Trimming shortened V by 4 bases and J by 0 bases, and 13 bases separated the two germline ends. The CDR3 nucleotides read TGTGCCAGCAGTTCTACAGGGACGAACTCCTACGAGCAGTACTTC. It translates to CASSSTGTNSYEQYF.

By share, this clonotype counts as hyperexpanded. The chain combines TRBV9 with TRBJ2-2; TRBD2 matches at 7 bases. The CDR3 consists of 14 residues. Trimming at V came to 1 base and at J to 5 bases, leaving 2 bases not matched to a gene. Per germline, CDR1 SGDLS and CDR2 YYNGEE. CDR3 loop: CASSVRAGTGELFF. CDR3 nucleotide sequence: TGTGCCAGCAGCGTACGAGCGGGGACCGGGGAGCTGTTTTTT.

This clonotype came up a few times. The chain links TRBV6-5 to TRBJ2-3; TRBD2 is a possible D gene (6 bases). This CDR3 has 18 residues. Trimming pared 0 bases from V and 2 bases from J, leaving 18 bases between. CDR1 and CDR2 from the germline V gene are MNHEY and SVGAGI. The CDR3 DNA reads as TGTGCCAGCAGTTACTCGGCTGCGTGGGGGGACCTCACAGATACGCAGTATTTT. It encodes CASSYSAAWGDLTDTQYF.

In its sample, this clonotype is large (0.1 to 1%). J is TRBJ2-5 and V is TRBV12-3 or TRBV12-4, with 10 bases identical to TRBD1. There are 13 residues in the CDR3. The trim removed 6 bases at V and 8 bases at J, leaving 6 bases unmatched. The CDR3 loop is CASSSGTGVTQYF. The CDR3 coding sequence is TGTGCCAGCAGCAGCGGGACAGGGGTAACCCAGTACTTC.

This clonotype is classed as hyperexpanded. The chain links TRBV10-2 to TRBJ2-6, with D perhaps TRBD2 (6 bases). V lost 9 bases and J 0 bases, leaving 21 bases between the germline ends. Germline CDR1 WSHSY, CDR2 SAAADI. CDR3 length: 18 amino acids. CDR3 sequence reads: CASRRDASTDSGANVLTF. The DNA for the CDR3 is TGCGCCAGTAGGCGGGACGCAAGTACAGACTCTGGGGCCAACGTCCTGACTTTC.

By proportion, this clonotype is medium-sized (0.01 to 0.1%). The V call is TRBV20-1, the J call TRBJ2-5, with D possibly TRBD1 on 5 matching bases. V dropped 2 bases and J dropped 5 bases, with 12 bases sitting between them. The CDR3 is 13 amino acids. Germline assignment: CDR1 DFQATT and CDR2 SNEGSKA (reference sequence). The CDR3 loop is CSARLSGPETQYF. The CDR3 nucleotides read TGCAGTGCTAGATTATCAGGGCCGGAGACCCAGTACTTC.

This clonotype is judged large (0.1 to 1%). The CDR3 nucleotides are TGTGCCAGCAGTGAAAGGGCCACATGGTTAGACGAGCAGTACTTC. It yields the protein CASSERATWLDEQYF. V usage is TRBV6-1 and J usage is TRBJ2-7; D remains ambiguous. This CDR3 contains 15 residues. Per germline, CDR1 MNHNS and CDR2 SASEGT. Trimming took 2 bases from V and 5 from J, leaving 16 bases between them.

By proportion, this clonotype is large. The junction differs from germline at one of its ends, possibly a read error. The J gene is TRBJ1-3, the V gene TRBV5-1; tentative D call: TRBD1 (5 bases). This CDR3 region has 15 residues. Germline lookup yields CDR1 SGHRS and CDR2 YFSETQ. CDR3 DNA sequence: TGCGCCAGCAGCTTGGGTGTAGGGAGGGGAAGCACCATATATTTT. As protein: CASSLGVGRGSTIYF.